This T cell receptor beta chain was retrieved from a study of cytomegalovirus exposure and HLA in healthy donors. Across the study: Around 180 million T cells yielded roughly 120 million unique TCR beta sequences in earlier analysis. Assignment to the Caucasian-associated ancestry cluster applied to more than 75% of the approximately 360 genotyped donors.

This CDR3 has 17 residues. The germline V gene has CDR1 LGHNA and CDR2 YNFKEQ. The junction had 7 bases not matched to a gene; V was cut back by 0 bases and J by 7 bases. Researchers ran the PCR with 60 Vbeta and 13 Jbeta primers. Here immunoSEQ multiplex PCR was the method, and the copy in TCRdb shows in-frame clones only, minus some. There are about 150,000 clones in the sample; roughly 80% occur only once, and approximately 13% lies in the top ten. Donors were nominally healthy when sampled, though unrecorded immune exposures were likely. This clone was seen just once. Sequencing input: PBMCs. The receptor comes from a man aged 35 to 55 in good health and CMV-seropositive. This chain links TRBV4-2 with TRBJ1-5; the match to TRBD1 covers 12 bases. This chain's CDR3 is CASSQEGGQGASQPQHF. Here the CDR3 DNA reads TGTGCCAGCAGCCAAGAGGGGGGACAGGGGGCTTCACAGCCCCAGCATTTT.